The 2 T cell receptor beta chains reported below all come from one sample, sequenced in a study of Graves' ophthalmopathy and Graves' hyperthyroidism. For repertoire sequencing, the TCR beta CDR3 regions were amplified from RNA transcripts. RT-PCR in the first round used HTBI primers; a second-round multiplex PCR followed. From the multiplex PCR reads, TCRdb called clonotypes with MiXCR, one entry per CDR3 protein. The data hold hundreds of thousands of distinct CDR3 sequences, with around 42% observed a single time. Sample: peripheral blood. These receptors all come from an adult man with Graves' ophthalmopathy.

This chain joins TRBV12-3 or TRBV12-4 and TRBJ2-5; D perhaps matches TRBD2 (5 bases). The V end was cut by 6 bases, the J end by 1 base, with 15 bases between. The CDR3 sequence is 15 residues long. CDR3 coding DNA: TGTGCCAGCAGCCCCGGTAGCGTTCTCCAAGAGACCCAGTACTTC. Translation gives CASSPGSVLQETQYF.

The CDR3 sequence is CSARGTSIPGELFF. DNA for the CDR3: TGCAGTGCTAGAGGCACTAGCATTCCCGGGGAGCTGTTTTTT. This chain joins TRBV20-1 and TRBJ2-2, with D perhaps matching TRBD2 (6 bases). CDR1 is DFQATT and CDR2 is SNEGSKA in the germline V gene (reference sequence). The CDR3 extends over 14 amino acids. The V end was cut by 1 base, the J end by 6 bases, with 12 bases between.